The rows below give T cell receptor beta chains drawn from one sample of a study of a mutant IDH1 vaccine in newly diagnosed glioma. Produced via immunoSEQ multiplex PCR; TCRdb's table is partial and in-frame only. The sample yields about 25,000 clones, 60% to 75% seen once. No antigen has been identified for these receptors. This specimen consisted of peripheral blood mononuclear cells (PBMCs), obtained from a glioma patient whose treatment included an IDH1 peptide vaccine. The origin of the receptors is a man in his late teens or twenties with glioma. Some clones in this sample may be carry-over from other donors' samples. Each CDR3 is given with its conserved first and last residue. Each record gives: clone size, D gene, V gene, J gene, CDR3 protein, CDR3 DNA. The D gene is left open where the match is weak. Size values are once, few and many counts, or a class for expanded clones, and some rows have none.

clone size: NA; D gene: NA; V gene: TRBV18; J gene: TRBJ1-2; CDR3 protein: CASSREIHRAVYGYTF; CDR3 DNA: TGTGCCAGCTCCCGTGAAATCCACAGGGCCGTCTATGGCTACACCTTC
clone size: NA; D gene: NA; V gene: TRBV9; J gene: TRBJ1-2; CDR3 protein: CASSVESHYGYTF; CDR3 DNA: TGTGCCAGCAGCGTAGAATCCCACTATGGCTACACCTTC
clone size: NA; D gene: NA; V gene: TRBV5-1; J gene: TRBJ1-2; CDR3 protein: CASSLSMTAGYTF; CDR3 DNA: TGCGCCAGCAGCCTTTCAATGACGGCCGGCTACACCTTC
clone size: NA; D gene: NA; V gene: TRBV7-2; J gene: TRBJ1-2; CDR3 protein: CASSSSTVTGYGYTF; CDR3 DNA: TGTGCCAGCAGCTCCTCCACAGTTACGGGATATGGCTACACCTTC
clone size: NA; D gene: TRBD2; V gene: TRBV7-9; J gene: TRBJ2-1; CDR3 protein: CASSDGTRPVNEQFF; CDR3 DNA: TGTGCCAGCAGCGACGGGACTAGGCCTGTCAATGAGCAGTTCTTC
clone size: NA; D gene: NA; V gene: TRBV27; J gene: TRBJ2-1; CDR3 protein: CASSWDLYNEQFF; CDR3 DNA: TGTGCCAGCAGTTGGGACTTATACAATGAGCAGTTCTTC
clone size: NA; D gene: NA; V gene: TRBV27; J gene: TRBJ1-2; CDR3 protein: CASSFRVSAQNYGYTF; CDR3 DNA: TGTGCCAGCAGTTTCAGGGTATCTGCCCAGAACTATGGCTACACCTTC
clone size: few; D gene: NA; V gene: TRBV10-3; J gene: TRBJ2-3; CDR3 protein: CAISLDADTQYF; CDR3 DNA: TGTGCCATCAGTCTTGATGCAGATACGCAGTATTTT
clone size: NA; D gene: NA; V gene: TRBV5-5; J gene: TRBJ1-1; CDR3 protein: CASRKGTEAFF; CDR3 DNA: TGTGCCAGCAGAAAGGGGACTGAAGCTTTCTTT
clone size: NA; D gene: NA; V gene: TRBV30; J gene: TRBJ1-1; CDR3 protein: CACPSVQGTKSYTEAFF; CDR3 DNA: TGTGCCTGCCCAAGTGTACAGGGAACCAAATCATACACTGAAGCTTTCTTT
clone size: NA; D gene: NA; V gene: TRBV7-3; J gene: TRBJ1-1; CDR3 protein: CASSLRGGLNTEAFF; CDR3 DNA: TGTGCCAGCAGCTTAAGGGGGGGCCTAAACACTGAAGCTTTCTTT
clone size: NA; D gene: NA; V gene: TRBV6-5; J gene: TRBJ1-2; CDR3 protein: CASSSRTYGYTF; CDR3 DNA: TGTGCCAGCAGTTCTAGGACCTATGGCTACACCTTC
clone size: NA; D gene: NA; V gene: TRBV4-3; J gene: TRBJ2-2; CDR3 protein: CASSPGTLGNGELFF; CDR3 DNA: TGCGCCAGCAGCCCCGGGACTCTGGGTAACGGGGAGCTGTTTTTT
clone size: NA; D gene: NA; V gene: TRBV13; J gene: TRBJ1-3; CDR3 protein: CASSSRRDAGNTIYF; CDR3 DNA: TGTGCCAGCAGCTCAAGAAGGGACGCAGGAAACACCATATATTTT
clone size: NA; D gene: NA; V gene: TRBV19; J gene: TRBJ1-1; CDR3 protein: CASSMGLGLNTEAFF; CDR3 DNA: TGTGCCAGTAGTATGGGGCTGGGGCTGAACACTGAAGCTTTCTTT
clone size: NA; D gene: TRBD2; V gene: TRBV4-2; J gene: TRBJ2-7; CDR3 protein: CASSQDGAGGPMVEQYF; CDR3 DNA: TGTGCCAGCAGCCAAGATGGAGCGGGAGGGCCAATGGTCGAGCAGTACTTC
clone size: NA; D gene: TRBD2; V gene: TRBV7-2; J gene: TRBJ2-3; CDR3 protein: CASSAGLASGTDTQYF; CDR3 DNA: TGTGCCAGCAGCGCGGGACTAGCGTCTGGCACAGATACGCAGTATTTT
clone size: NA; D gene: NA; V gene: TRBV7-9; J gene: TRBJ2-3; CDR3 protein: CAPGQLDTQYF; CDR3 DNA: TGTGCCCCAGGGCAATTGGATACGCAGTATTTT
clone size: NA; D gene: NA; V gene: TRBV19; J gene: TRBJ1-1; CDR3 protein: CASSIQGMNTEAFF; CDR3 DNA: TGTGCCAGTAGTATACAGGGAATGAACACTGAAGCTTTCTTT
clone size: NA; D gene: NA; V gene: TRBV7-2; J gene: TRBJ1-3; CDR3 protein: CASSSGTGNTIYF; CDR3 DNA: TGTGCCAGCAGCTCCGGGACTGGAAACACCATATATTTT
clone size: NA; D gene: NA; V gene: TRBV13; J gene: TRBJ2-7; CDR3 protein: CASSTRGVYEQYF; CDR3 DNA: TGTGCCAGCAGCACCCGCGGGGTCTACGAGCAGTACTTC
clone size: NA; D gene: NA; V gene: TRBV18; J gene: TRBJ2-5; CDR3 protein: CASSPKGQETQYF; CDR3 DNA: TGTGCCAGCTCACCTAAAGGGCAAGAGACCCAGTACTTC
clone size: NA; D gene: NA; V gene: TRBV7-2; J gene: TRBJ1-2; CDR3 protein: CASSLSRGSMYGYTF; CDR3 DNA: TGTGCCAGCAGCTTATCAAGGGGGAGTATGTATGGCTACACCTTC
clone size: NA; D gene: NA; V gene: TRBV19; J gene: TRBJ1-5; CDR3 protein: CASSSGVSQPQHF; CDR3 DNA: TGTGCCAGTAGCTCGGGGGTCAGTCAGCCCCAGCATTTT
clone size: few; D gene: NA; V gene: TRBV30; J gene: TRBJ1-1; CDR3 protein: CAWSDPTGEFTEAFF; CDR3 DNA: TGTGCCTGGAGTGACCCGACAGGCGAGTTCACTGAAGCTTTCTTT
clone size: NA; D gene: NA; V gene: TRBV7-2; J gene: TRBJ1-4; CDR3 protein: CASSPSPTGKLFF; CDR3 DNA: TGTGCCAGCAGCCCCAGCCCCACGGGGAAACTGTTTTTT
clone size: NA; D gene: TRBD1; V gene: TRBV7-3; J gene: TRBJ1-2; CDR3 protein: CASSLDRGSGYTF; CDR3 DNA: TGTGCCAGCAGCCTGGACAGGGGCTCTGGCTACACCTTC
clone size: few; D gene: NA; V gene: TRBV6-5; J gene: TRBJ1-5; CDR3 protein: CASGQALNQPQHF; CDR3 DNA: TGTGCCAGCGGGCAGGCTCTGAATCAGCCCCAGCATTTT
clone size: NA; D gene: NA; V gene: TRBV6-1; J gene: TRBJ1-2; CDR3 protein: CASSPWGQTPGYTF; CDR3 DNA: TGTGCCAGCAGTCCTTGGGGACAAACGCCCGGCTACACCTTC
clone size: NA; D gene: NA; V gene: TRBV29-1; J gene: TRBJ2-7; CDR3 protein: CSVRPSSYEQYF; CDR3 DNA: TGCAGCGTCCGGCCCTCCTCCTACGAGCAGTACTTC
clone size: NA; D gene: NA; V gene: TRBV7-2; J gene: TRBJ1-2; CDR3 protein: CASSLVALDGYTF; CDR3 DNA: TGTGCCAGCAGCTTAGTCGCGCTAGATGGCTACACCTTC
clone size: NA; D gene: TRBD1; V gene: TRBV2; J gene: TRBJ2-2; CDR3 protein: CASSVEQGAFTGELFF; CDR3 DNA: TGTGCCAGCAGTGTGGAACAGGGGGCGTTCACCGGGGAGCTGTTTTTT
clone size: NA; D gene: TRBD2; V gene: TRBV14; J gene: TRBJ2-7; CDR3 protein: CASSPQRGPFYEQYF; CDR3 DNA: TGTGCCAGCAGTCCGCAGCGGGGCCCCTTCTACGAGCAGTACTTC
clone size: few; D gene: NA; V gene: TRBV7-9; J gene: TRBJ2-2; CDR3 protein: CASSFPRNTGELFF; CDR3 DNA: TGTGCCAGCAGCTTCCCGCGGAACACCGGGGAGCTGTTTTTT
clone size: NA; D gene: NA; V gene: TRBV7-2; J gene: TRBJ1-2; CDR3 protein: CASSSLGRGSEDGYTF; CDR3 DNA: TGTGCCAGCAGCTCCCTCGGTCGGGGAAGCGAGGATGGCTACACCTTC
clone size: once; D gene: NA; V gene: TRBV29-1; J gene: TRBJ1-1; CDR3 protein: CSVERVNTEAFF; CDR3 DNA: TGCAGCGTTGAAAGGGTGAACACTGAAGCTTTCTTT
clone size: NA; D gene: NA; V gene: TRBV14; J gene: TRBJ2-2; CDR3 protein: CASSQEVQSGELFF; CDR3 DNA: TGTGCCAGCAGCCAAGAGGTCCAGTCCGGGGAGCTGTTTTTT
clone size: NA; D gene: NA; V gene: TRBV11-2; J gene: TRBJ1-6; CDR3 protein: CASSRTVPRVNSPLHF; CDR3 DNA: TGTGCCAGCAGCCGCACAGTCCCCCGAGTTAATTCACCCCTCCACTTT
clone size: NA; D gene: NA; V gene: TRBV4-2; J gene: TRBJ2-7; CDR3 protein: CASSQSLATHYEQYF; CDR3 DNA: TGTGCCAGCAGCCAATCCTTAGCCACCCACTACGAGCAGTACTTC
clone size: once; D gene: NA; V gene: TRBV28; J gene: TRBJ2-1; CDR3 protein: CASSLLRTEQFF; CDR3 DNA: TGTGCCAGCAGTTTATTAAGGACCGAGCAGTTCTTC
clone size: NA; D gene: NA; V gene: TRBV19; J gene: TRBJ1-1; CDR3 protein: CASSIDGRFDTEAFF; CDR3 DNA: TGTGCCAGTAGTATAGATGGGAGGTTTGACACTGAAGCTTTCTTT
clone size: NA; D gene: NA; V gene: TRBV29-1; J gene: TRBJ2-7; CDR3 protein: CSVRDDSYEQYF; CDR3 DNA: TGCAGCGTTCGGGACGACTCCTACGAGCAGTACTTC
clone size: NA; D gene: TRBD2; V gene: TRBV28; J gene: TRBJ2-5; CDR3 protein: CASSPGGEVQETQYF; CDR3 DNA: TGTGCCAGCAGCCCGGGGGGGGAGGTTCAAGAGACCCAGTACTTC
clone size: NA; D gene: NA; V gene: TRBV4-3; J gene: TRBJ2-7; CDR3 protein: CASSQDREPTYEQYF; CDR3 DNA: TGCGCCAGCAGCCAAGACAGAGAACCCACCTACGAGCAGTACTTC
clone size: NA; D gene: NA; V gene: TRBV18; J gene: TRBJ1-1; CDR3 protein: CASSPLDGGGTEAFF; CDR3 DNA: TGTGCCAGCTCACCTCTCGACGGAGGGGGCACTGAAGCTTTCTTT
clone size: NA; D gene: NA; V gene: TRBV5-1; J gene: TRBJ2-2; CDR3 protein: CASSLLASNTGELFF; CDR3 DNA: TGCGCCAGCAGCTTGCTAGCGTCGAACACCGGGGAGCTGTTTTTT
clone size: NA; D gene: NA; V gene: TRBV13; J gene: TRBJ2-2; CDR3 protein: CASRPRGRGTGELFF; CDR3 DNA: TGTGCCAGCAGACCACGGGGAAGGGGCACCGGGGAGCTGTTTTTT
clone size: NA; D gene: NA; V gene: TRBV11-2; J gene: TRBJ1-5; CDR3 protein: CASSSGELPQHF; CDR3 DNA: TGTGCCAGCAGCTCGGGAGAGTTGCCCCAGCATTTT
clone size: NA; D gene: NA; V gene: TRBV30; J gene: TRBJ2-5; CDR3 protein: CARSVTGRETQYF; CDR3 DNA: TGTGCCAGGAGTGTAACAGGGAGGGAGACCCAGTACTTC
clone size: NA; D gene: TRBD1; V gene: TRBV2; J gene: TRBJ1-1; CDR3 protein: CASSPLDREGTEAFF; CDR3 DNA: TGTGCCAGCTCCCCTCTGGACAGGGAAGGGACTGAAGCTTTCTTT
clone size: NA; D gene: NA; V gene: TRBV6-5; J gene: TRBJ1-3; CDR3 protein: CASSYQGTSGNTIYF; CDR3 DNA: TGTGCCAGCAGTTACCAGGGGACCTCTGGAAACACCATATATTTT
clone size: NA; D gene: NA; V gene: TRBV12-5; J gene: TRBJ1-1; CDR3 protein: CASDSGGWEAFF; CDR3 DNA: TGTGCTAGTGACTCGGGGGGTTGGGAAGCTTTCTTT
clone size: NA; D gene: NA; V gene: TRBV5-1; J gene: TRBJ2-1; CDR3 protein: CASSSPASDDEQFF; CDR3 DNA: TGCGCCAGCAGCTCCCCAGCCTCGGACGATGAGCAGTTCTTC
clone size: NA; D gene: NA; V gene: TRBV7-8; J gene: TRBJ2-1; CDR3 protein: CASSLAGGAGNEQFF; CDR3 DNA: TGTGCCAGCAGCTTAGCGGGGGGGGCCGGCAATGAGCAGTTCTTC
clone size: NA; D gene: TRBD2; V gene: TRBV5-1; J gene: TRBJ2-1; CDR3 protein: CASSSPDGGKQFF; CDR3 DNA: TGCGCCAGCAGCTCACCGGACGGGGGGAAGCAGTTCTTC
clone size: NA; D gene: NA; V gene: TRBV4-1; J gene: TRBJ2-7; CDR3 protein: CASSQRDSGSYEQYF; CDR3 DNA: TGCGCCAGCAGCCAACGGGATAGCGGCTCCTACGAGCAGTACTTC
clone size: NA; D gene: TRBD1; V gene: TRBV14; J gene: TRBJ1-1; CDR3 protein: CASSQGLGRGLAEAFF; CDR3 DNA: TGTGCCAGCAGCCAAGGGTTGGGCAGGGGGTTAGCTGAAGCTTTCTTT
clone size: NA; D gene: NA; V gene: TRBV30; J gene: TRBJ1-1; CDR3 protein: CAWSAPFSMNTEAFF; CDR3 DNA: TGTGCCTGGAGTGCCCCATTCTCCATGAACACTGAAGCTTTCTTT
clone size: NA; D gene: NA; V gene: TRBV19; J gene: TRBJ2-2; CDR3 protein: CASSIGGGLRAGELFF; CDR3 DNA: TGTGCCAGTAGTATCGGAGGGGGGCTGAGGGCCGGGGAGCTGTTTTTT
clone size: NA; D gene: NA; V gene: TRBV5-4; J gene: TRBJ2-7; CDR3 protein: CASSLQGREQYF; CDR3 DNA: TGTGCCAGCAGCTTGCAGGGGCGGGAGCAGTACTTC